The 28 T cell receptor beta chains below come from one sample, sequenced in a study of T-cell memory formation after mild COVID-19. MiXCR was run by TCRdb on the 5' RACE reads, yielding one entry per CDR3 protein. The sample has approximately 210,000 distinct CDR3 sequences, under 12% seen once; the top ten hold 3% to 3.5%. The sample comprised PBMCs or a T cell subset sorted from them (not recorded which). These TCRs come from a man aged 18 to 30 who had mild COVID-19 (a few samples of this study predate the infection). Cell type and time point are not known.

The chain combines TRBV4-2 with TRBJ2-7; D is possibly TRBD2 (6 bases). V was pared by 2 bases and J by 7 bases, with 15 bases between. Germline V gene data show CDR1 as LGHNA and CDR2 as YNFKEQ. The CDR3 totals 14 residues. The CDR3, as DNA: TGTGCCAGCAGCCAATGGGCTAGCGCTCGGGAGCAGTACTTC. Residues: CASSQWASAREQYF.

This chain connects TRBV11-2 to TRBJ2-2, with D maybe TRBD1 (7 bases). The CDR3 is 14 amino acids. The V gene lost 5 bases and the J gene lost 7 bases, with 14 bases spanning the gap. CDR1 and CDR2 (germline): SGHAT, FQNNGV. CDR3: CASSTRQGGGELFF. The CDR3 DNA follows: TGTGCCAGCAGCACACGACAGGGAGGCGGGGAGCTGTTTTTT.

This clonotype was seen repeatedly, ten times or more. This rearrangement joins TRBV29-1 to TRBJ2-7; TRBD2 is a possible D gene (6 bases). CDR3 size: 14 residues. Trimming shortened V by 2 bases and J by 7 bases, and 18 bases separated the two germline ends. The germline CDR1 and CDR2 sequences are SQVTM and ANQGSEA. The CDR3 region has the DNA TGCAGCGTTGAACCTAGGGGAGGAAGGTTGGAGCAGTACTTC. This encodes CSVEPRGGRLEQYF.

This clonotype was seen ten or more times. The chain combines TRBV11-2 with TRBJ1-5; possibly TRBD1 for D (5 bases). Trimming stripped 0 bases from V and 2 bases from J, with 5 bases between. Germline CDR1 and CDR2: SGHAT and FQNNGV. The CDR3 contains 14 residues. CDR3 region: CASSLDRGNQPQHF. The CDR3 DNA is TGTGCCAGCAGCTTAGACAGGGGCAATCAGCCCCAGCATTTT.

This clonotype was observed many times. The chain has TRBV13 and TRBJ1-2; D remains unclear. The germline gives CDR1 PRHDT, CDR2 FYEKMQ (reference sequence). The V gene lost 2 bases and the J gene lost 0 bases, with 10 bases spanning the gap. The CDR3 runs 15 residues. CDR3 amino acids: CASSLRAGANYGYTF. CDR3 coding DNA: TGTGCCAGCAGCTTAAGGGCGGGAGCTAACTATGGCTACACCTTC.

This clonotype appeared a few times. The chain joins TRBV20-1 to TRBJ2-5; TRBD2 matches 9 bases. Germline CDR1 DFQATT, CDR2 SNEGSKA (reference sequence). J was trimmed by 1 base and V by 5 bases; bases with no gene match: 8. This CDR3 contains 15 residues. CDR3 in amino acids: CSAQSGGTAQETQYF. For the CDR3, the DNA is TGCAGTGCTCAAAGCGGGGGGACCGCCCAAGAGACCCAGTACTTC.

The J gene is TRBJ2-3, the V gene TRBV4-3; 7 bases fit TRBD2. Trimming removed 1 base from V and 4 bases from J; junction bases left unmatched: 11. CDR3 size: 17 residues. The germline CDR1 and CDR2 sequences are LGHNA and YSLEER. DNA of the CDR3: TGCGCCAGCAGCCAAGGGGGCGGGGGATTTTCGGCAGATACGCAGTATTTT. Translating it yields CASSQGGGGFSADTQYF.

V is TRBV4-3 and J is TRBJ2-1; 13 nucleotides match TRBD2. The CDR3 has 19 amino acids. Germline loops: CDR1 LGHNA, CDR2 YSLEER. J lost 0 bases, V lost 2 bases, and 7 bases had no gene match. The chain's CDR3 is CASSQTTSGGAVSYNEQFF. CDR3 coding DNA: TGCGCCAGCAGCCAAACCACTAGCGGGGGGGCGGTCTCCTACAATGAGCAGTTCTTC.

This clonotype was seen only a few times. The CDR3: CSARGGQGGETQYF. CDR3 nucleotide sequence: TGCAGTGCTAGGGGGGGACAGGGAGGAGAGACCCAGTACTTC. This chain joins TRBV20-1 and TRBJ2-5; 9 bases line up with TRBD1. Germline-derived CDR1 and CDR2 are DFQATT and SNEGSKA (reference sequence). The junction had 6 bases not matched to a gene; V was cut back by 3 bases and J by 4 bases. This CDR3 contains 14 residues.

This clonotype has only a few counts. CDR3 coding DNA: TGTGCCAGCAGCTCGACAGGGGCCACAGATACGCAGTATTTT. Protein sequence: CASSSTGATDTQYF. V and J are TRBV7-2 and TRBJ2-3, with 8 bases that match TRBD1. Per germline, CDR1 SGHTA and CDR2 FQGNSA. J was trimmed by 2 bases and V by 4 bases; bases with no gene match: 2. The CDR3 has 14 residues.

This clonotype turned up a few times. The chain recombines TRBV5-5 with TRBJ2-7, with D hard to call. Germline V CDR1 and CDR2: SGHKS, YYEKEE (reference sequence). This CDR3 has 14 amino acids. V lost 0 bases and J lost 2, with 9 bases in between. The CDR3 reads CASSLGNGPYEQYF. In DNA, the CDR3 is TGTGCCAGCAGCTTGGGGAATGGCCCCTACGAGCAGTACTTC.

There are a few counts of this clonotype. This chain connects TRBV11-2 to TRBJ2-2, with D unresolved. Looked up from germline, CDR1 is SGHAT and CDR2 is FQNNGV. Trimming removed 2 bases at V and 3 bases at J, with 7 bases between. The CDR3 extends over 14 amino acids. CDR3 residues: CASSLKTYTGELFF. CDR3 nucleotide sequence: TGTGCCAGCAGCTTAAAGACGTACACCGGGGAGCTGTTTTTT.

The table lists this clonotype with many counts. This chain links TRBV12-3 or TRBV12-4 with TRBJ1-2; D call uncertain. The CDR3 loop spans 12 amino acids. V lost 6 bases and J lost 4, with 9 bases in between. This CDR3 is CASRSSSYGYTF. The CDR3, as DNA: TGTGCCAGCAGATCAAGCTCCTATGGCTACACCTTC.

Only a few counts were recorded for this clonotype. J is TRBJ2-1 and V is TRBV11-2, with D unresolved. Trimming left V 5 bases short and J 4 bases short, with 6 bases between. Germline CDR1 is SGHAT and CDR2 is FQNNGV. The CDR3 loop spans 12 amino acids. The CDR3, as DNA: TGTGCCAGCAGCAAAGAATACAATGAGCAGTTCTTC. It translates to CASSKEYNEQFF.

This clonotype was found a few times. The gene calls are TRBV5-1 and TRBJ1-6; TRBD1 might be the D (6 bases). CDR3 size: 14 residues. CDR1 and CDR2 (germline): SGHRS, YFSETQ. The germline V and J ends were trimmed by 3 bases and 9 bases, with 13 bases remaining between them. As DNA, the CDR3 is TGCGCCAGCAGCTACGACACAGGGTTTTCACCCCTCCACTTT. Translation: CASSYDTGFSPLHF.

Only a few counts were recorded for this clonotype. V gene TRBV7-6 combines with J gene TRBJ2-2; perhaps TRBD1 as D (5 bases). Trimming took 5 bases from V and 6 from J, leaving 19 bases between them. Germline CDR1 SGHVS, CDR2 FNYEAQ. This CDR3 has 16 amino acids. The CDR3 reads CASSLTRTLKAGELFF. In DNA, the CDR3 is TGTGCCAGCAGCCTAACGAGGACACTTAAGGCCGGGGAGCTGTTTTTT.

This clonotype was counted ten times or more. The chain links TRBV5-1 to TRBJ1-5; D is possibly TRBD1 (5 bases). This CDR3 comprises 14 residues. Germline-derived CDR1 and CDR2 are SGHRS and YFSETQ. With 0 bases removed from V and 7 bases from J, the gap between germline ends came to 11 bases. For the CDR3, the DNA is TGCGCCAGCAGCTTGGATCAGGGAGGCCAGCCCCAGCATTTT. Amino acids: CASSLDQGGQPQHF.

At least ten counts were recorded for this clonotype. This chain joins TRBV7-2 and TRBJ1-6, with 9 bases matching TRBD1. Looked up from germline, CDR1 is SGHTA and CDR2 is FQGNSA. The CDR3 has 15 residues. The V and J ends lost 5 bases and 8 bases, in that order; junction bases with no gene match: 7. This CDR3 is CASSLRTGGYSPLHF. The CDR3 bases are TGTGCCAGCAGCCTCCGCACAGGGGGCTATTCACCCCTCCACTTT.

The sample holds a few counts of this clonotype. This may stem from a read error, because a much larger clone lies one nucleotide away. CDR3 DNA: TGCAGTGCTAGAGGGGCAACTAATGAAAAACTGTTTTTT. Its protein is CSARGATNEKLFF. This rearrangement joins TRBV20-1 to TRBJ1-4; no reliable D call. V was cut by 1 base and J by 0 bases, with 3 bases left in between. The germline gives CDR1 DFQATT, CDR2 SNEGSKA (reference sequence). This CDR3 has 13 amino acids.

This clonotype was recorded a few times. This chain links TRBV6-5 with TRBJ1-3, with D unresolved. The V end lost 7 bases, the J end lost 0 bases, and 7 bases lay between the germline ends. From germline, CDR1 is MNHEY and CDR2 SVGAGI. The CDR3 totals 13 residues. CDR3 loop: CASKSYSGNTIYF. In DNA, the CDR3 is TGTGCCAGCAAGTCTTACTCTGGAAACACCATATATTTT.

The V and J genes are TRBV7-9 and TRBJ1-2; D is undetermined. This CDR3 is 16 amino acids long. V lost 4 bases, J lost 2 bases, and 17 bases lay in between. Germline loops: CDR1 SEHNR, CDR2 FQNEAQ (reference sequence). CDR3 loop: CASSSSLVSKNYGYTF. The CDR3 DNA reads as TGTGCCAGCAGCTCATCCTTAGTATCTAAGAACTATGGCTACACCTTC. The complete variable domain, with remaining parts taken from reference TRBV7-9 and TRBJ1-2, reads DTGVSQNPRHKITKRGQNVTFRCDPISEHNRLYWYRQTLGQGPEFLTYFQNEAQLEKSRLLSDRFSAERPKGSFSTLEIQRTEQGDSAMYLCASSSSLVSKNYGYTFGSGTRLTVV.

This clonotype was counted ten times or more. The J gene is TRBJ2-5, the V gene TRBV5-1, with 7 bases fitting TRBD1. Germline-derived CDR1 and CDR2 are SGHRS and YFSETQ. The CDR3 covers 13 residues. J was trimmed by 2 bases and V by 4 bases; bases with no gene match: 2. CDR3 loop: CASSPTGQETQYF. CDR3 bases: TGCGCCAGCAGCCCGACAGGGCAAGAGACCCAGTACTTC.

The table lists this clonotype with a few counts. The chain employs TRBV12-3 or TRBV12-4 and TRBJ1-2; maybe TRBD1 (5 bases). Trimming removed 1 base at V and 2 bases at J, with 11 bases between. The CDR3 spans 15 residues. The CDR3 spells CASSLGGVRNYGYTF. The CDR3, as DNA: TGTGCCAGCAGTTTAGGAGGGGTCAGAAACTATGGCTACACCTTC.

This clonotype has a count of ten or more. The chain recombines TRBV5-5 with TRBJ2-6; no clear D. The CDR3 consists of 13 residues. Looked up from germline, CDR1 is SGHKS and CDR2 is YYEKEE (reference sequence). V shed 5 bases and J shed 2 bases, with 5 bases lying between them. This chain's CDR3 is CASRQPGANVLTF. The CDR3 DNA follows: TGTGCCAGCAGACAGCCTGGGGCCAACGTCCTGACTTTC.

The rearrangement links TRBV4-3 to TRBJ2-5; 7 bases map to TRBD2. The CDR3 is made up of 14 amino acids. V lost 1 base, J lost 5 bases, and 4 bases stayed unmatched. Germline V gives CDR1 LGHNA, CDR2 YSLEER. CDR3 sequence reads: CASSQVYGRETQYF. The DNA of the CDR3 is TGCGCCAGCAGCCAAGTCTACGGGAGGGAGACCCAGTACTTC.

The rearrangement links TRBV5-1 to TRBJ2-5; D uncertain. Trimming took 0 bases from V and 1 from J, leaving 10 bases between them. Germline-derived CDR1 and CDR2 are SGHRS and YFSETQ. The CDR3 contains 15 residues. CDR3 DNA: TGCGCCAGCAGCTTGGTGGGCGGAATCCAAGAGACCCAGTACTTC. This encodes CASSLVGGIQETQYF.

In its sample, this clonotype was seen a few times. The chain combines TRBV7-2 with TRBJ1-6, with 7 bases fitting TRBD1. The V gene end was trimmed by 5 bases and the J gene end by 10 bases; junction bases not matched to a gene: 14. Germline-derived CDR1 and CDR2 are SGHTA and FQGNSA. The CDR3 consists of 16 residues. CDR3 protein: CASSPTGARLRSPLHF. DNA for the CDR3: TGTGCCAGCAGCCCTACAGGGGCCAGGCTTCGATCACCCCTCCACTTT.

This clonotype came up many times. V and J are TRBV7-9 and TRBJ2-3, with D maybe TRBD2 (6 bases). V was shortened by 5 bases and J by 0 bases, with 15 bases between the two germline ends. Germline CDR1 and CDR2: SEHNR and FQNEAQ (reference sequence). This CDR3 comprises 16 residues. This CDR3 is CASSPRWGLSTDTQYF. The CDR3 DNA reads as TGTGCCAGCAGCCCCAGATGGGGACTGAGCACAGATACGCAGTATTTT.